This is a list of T cell receptor beta chains from one sample in a study of cytomegalovirus exposure and HLA in healthy donors. Sequencing was performed with immunoSEQ multiplex PCR; in TCRdb, only in-frame clones are kept and a portion is missing. In the table there are 160,000 or so clones, 80% to 90% of which are singletons. The sample consisted of PBMCs. These receptors were collected from a man aged 50 to 60 in good health and CMV-seropositive. Both conserved end residues are part of each CDR3. The order of the fields is V gene, D gene, CDR3 length, CDR3 protein. A D gene is named only where the DNA matches it firmly.

v_call: TRBV7-8; d_call: TRBD1; cdr3_length: 16; cdr3_aa: CASSYHDRGRTDGYTF
v_call: TRBV15; d_call: NA; cdr3_length: 14; cdr3_aa: CATSEQGGGDGYTF
v_call: TRBV7-3; d_call: NA; cdr3_length: 13; cdr3_aa: CASSQQTPGELFF
v_call: TRBV7-2; d_call: TRBD1; cdr3_length: 13; cdr3_aa: CASTGQPNTEAFF
v_call: TRBV7-9; d_call: NA; cdr3_length: 12; cdr3_aa: CASTMVDYGYTF
v_call: TRBV28; d_call: NA; cdr3_length: 14; cdr3_aa: CASSTRGLTDTQYF
v_call: TRBV7-2; d_call: TRBD1; cdr3_length: 15; cdr3_aa: CASSLGDRGRYEQYF
v_call: TRBV19; d_call: TRBD2; cdr3_length: 15; cdr3_aa: CASSTLQLAGGTQYF
v_call: TRBV9; d_call: NA; cdr3_length: 12; cdr3_aa: CASSPGPPEQFF
v_call: TRBV7-4; d_call: TRBD2; cdr3_length: 17; cdr3_aa: CASSPGLAGSSSYEQYF
v_call: TRBV19; d_call: NA; cdr3_length: 14; cdr3_aa: CASSITRDTGELFF